The source of this T cell receptor beta chain is a study of T cell responses to AZD1222 COVID-19 vaccine. General study points: The sample set comprised mostly white British donors with more females, and clonal diversity was possibly underestimated. Variant regions that are unmutated are reportedly the target of nearly half of spike-specific TCRs. Only six people who got AZD1222 tested seropositive at baseline.

As for this clone: The antigen remains unidentified.

Only in-frame clones appear in the TCRdb table, and some are missing; sequencing was by immunoSEQ multiplex PCR. The sample consists of tens of thousands of clones, approximately 83% of them appearing once. The CDR3 length is 18 residues. Germline lookup yields CDR1 MGHRA and CDR2 YSYEKL. V was clipped by 5 bases and J by 3 bases, with 25 bases between them. The sequences come from peripheral blood, collected on day 0 of AZD1222 vaccination. This rearrangement joins TRBV4-1 to TRBJ1-1; D perhaps matches TRBD1 (5 bases). The TCR comes from an adult in good health. CDR3 residues: CASSASFDVFGGYTEAFF. DNA for the CDR3: TGCGCCAGCAGCGCTAGTTTCGATGTATTTGGGGGGTACACTGAAGCTTTCTTT.